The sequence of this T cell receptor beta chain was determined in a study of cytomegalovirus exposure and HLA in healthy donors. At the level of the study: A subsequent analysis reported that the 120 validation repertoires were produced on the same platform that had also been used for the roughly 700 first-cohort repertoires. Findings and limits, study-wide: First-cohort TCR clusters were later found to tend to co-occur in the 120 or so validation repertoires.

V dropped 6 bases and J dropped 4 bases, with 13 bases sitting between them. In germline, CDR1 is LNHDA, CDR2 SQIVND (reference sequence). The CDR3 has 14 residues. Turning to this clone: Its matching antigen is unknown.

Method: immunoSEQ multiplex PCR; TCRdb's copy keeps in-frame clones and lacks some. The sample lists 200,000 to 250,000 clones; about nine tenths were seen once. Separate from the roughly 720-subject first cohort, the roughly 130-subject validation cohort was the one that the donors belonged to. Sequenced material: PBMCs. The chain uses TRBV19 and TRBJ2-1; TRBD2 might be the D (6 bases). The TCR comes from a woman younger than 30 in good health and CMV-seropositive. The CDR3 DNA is TGTGCCAGTAGGGCGGAGGGGTTTTACAATGAGCAGTTCTTC. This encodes CASRAEGFYNEQFF. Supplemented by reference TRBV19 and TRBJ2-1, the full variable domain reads DGGITQSPKYLFRKEGQNVTLSCEQNLNHDAMYWYRQDPGQGLRLIYYSQIVNDFQKGDIAEGYSVSREKKESFPLTVTSAQKNPTAFYLCASRAEGFYNEQFFGPGTRLTVL.